The 20 T cell receptor beta chains presented below share a single source sample, sequenced in a study of cytomegalovirus exposure and HLA in healthy donors. With 60 Vbeta and 13 Jbeta primers, the PCR was carried out. The protocol was immunoSEQ multiplex PCR, while the TCRdb copy is restricted to in-frame clones and leaves out a portion. Of 100,000 or so clones listed, less than 80% are singletons. Sequencing was carried out using PBMCs. These receptors originate from a woman in her thirties or forties in good health and CMV-seronegative.

In its sample, this clone is medium-sized. The rearrangement links TRBV4-1 to TRBJ1-5, with D possibly being TRBD1 (5 bases). This CDR3 is built from 16 residues. Trimming took 1 base from V and 5 from J, leaving 15 bases between them. CDR1 and CDR2 from the germline V gene are MGHRA and YSYEKL. This CDR3 reads CASSQVADGRDQPQHF. DNA of the CDR3: TGCGCCAGCAGCCAAGTCGCTGACGGCAGGGATCAGCCCCAGCATTTT.

V gene TRBV9 combines with J gene TRBJ1-5, with TRBD1 matching over 7 bases. In germline, CDR1 is SGDLS, CDR2 YYNGEE. V dropped 0 bases and J dropped 3; count of bases not matched to a gene: 3. The CDR3 totals 15 residues. The CDR3: CASSVAGTVNQPQHF. The CDR3 nucleotides are TGTGCCAGCAGCGTAGCTGGGACAGTCAATCAGCCCCAGCATTTT.

This chain links TRBV2 with TRBJ1-2; no clear D gene. The CDR3 runs 15 residues. The V gene lost 0 bases and the J gene lost 0 bases, with 8 bases spanning the gap. Germline CDR1 reads SNHLY; CDR2 reads FYNNEI. CDR3: CASSEASNTNYGYTF. The CDR3 DNA is TGTGCCAGCAGTGAAGCAAGTAACACTAACTATGGCTACACCTTC.

The chain has TRBV5-6 and TRBJ2-7; perhaps TRBD1 as D (5 bases). V was shortened by 0 bases and J by 1 base, with 8 bases between the two germline ends. Germline loops: CDR1 SGHDT, CDR2 YYEEEE. This CDR3 is built from 14 residues. This chain's CDR3 is CASSLAGPSYEQYF. The CDR3 DNA sequence: TGTGCCAGCAGCTTGGCAGGGCCATCCTACGAGCAGTACTTC.

The chain joins TRBV2 to TRBJ2-1; 9 bases match TRBD2. The CDR3 has 18 residues. The germline CDR1 and CDR2 sequences are SNHLY and FYNNEI. Trimming took 3 bases from V and 8 from J; bases not matched to a gene: 17. CDR3 region: CASSEWFSGLAGWDEQFF. The CDR3 nucleotides read TGTGCCAGCAGTGAGTGGTTTTCCGGTCTAGCGGGGTGGGATGAGCAGTTCTTC.

The chain has TRBV29-1 and TRBJ1-2; D possibly corresponds to TRBD1 (5 bases). The germline CDR1 and CDR2 sequences are SQVTM and ANQGSEA. CDR3 length: 13 residues. V was clipped by 2 bases and J by 2 bases, with 9 bases between them. CDR3 loop: CSVEPGGNYGYTF. CDR3 nucleotides: TGCAGCGTTGAACCGGGGGGGAACTATGGCTACACCTTC.

The chain combines TRBV4-3 with TRBJ2-1; no firm D call. Trimming stripped 3 bases from V and 1 base from J, with 10 bases between. Germline-derived CDR1 and CDR2 are LGHNA and YSLEER. The length of the CDR3 is 15 residues. The CDR3 reads CASSHRTVSYNEQFF. DNA for the CDR3: TGCGCCAGCAGCCATCGAACGGTTTCCTACAATGAGCAGTTCTTC.

The chain carries TRBV6-5 and TRBJ2-7; D possibly corresponds to TRBD2 (5 bases). Germline values: CDR1 MNHEY, CDR2 SVGAGI. The CDR3 totals 13 residues. V lost 5 bases to trimming and J lost 5 bases, with 13 bases between them. The CDR3, as DNA: TGTGCCAGCAGTCCCTTCGACGGGAACGAGCAGTACTTC. Encoded protein: CASSPFDGNEQYF.

The rearrangement links TRBV6-6 to TRBJ2-1, with 10 bases fitting TRBD2. Trimming took 5 bases from V and 3 from J; bases not matched to a gene: 4. CDR3 size: 15 residues. Germline CDR1 MNHNY, CDR2 SVGAGI (reference sequence). CDR3 DNA sequence: TGTGCCAGCAGTATTAGCGGGGGGTTCTACAATGAGCAGTTCTTC. Translating it yields CASSISGGFYNEQFF.

This clone was seen a handful of times. The J gene is TRBJ1-2, the V gene TRBV10-2, with a tentative D call TRBD1 (6 bases). V was pared by 6 bases and J by 5 bases, with 22 bases between. The CDR3 length is 16 residues. The V gene's germline CDR1 is WSHSY and CDR2 SAAADI. This CDR3 is CASSPRGTSFPYGYTF. The CDR3 DNA follows: TGCGCCAGCAGCCCAAGGGGGACAAGTTTCCCTTATGGCTACACCTTC.

The chain is built from TRBV7-9 and TRBJ2-3; 8 bases map to TRBD1. Germline CDR1 is SEHNR and CDR2 is FQNEAQ (reference sequence). CDR3 length: 14 residues. Losses at the gene ends were 5 bases for V and 6 bases for J; bases not matched to a gene: 7. The DNA for the CDR3 is TGTGCCAGCAGCCACGGGACAGGAGGTGATACGCAGTATTTT. This sequence encodes CASSHGTGGDTQYF.

The chain uses TRBV5-6 and TRBJ1-5; no clear D. Trimming shortened V by 0 bases and J by 6 bases, and 16 bases separated the two germline ends. This CDR3 comprises 16 residues. Germline V gives CDR1 SGHDT, CDR2 YYEEEE. CDR3 sequence: CASSLGPGRGFQPQHF. CDR3 nucleotides: TGTGCCAGCAGCTTGGGCCCCGGACGGGGATTTCAGCCCCAGCATTTT.

A few counts support this clone. This sequence joins TRBV19 and TRBJ1-2; D not resolved. From germline, CDR1 is LNHDA and CDR2 SQIVND (reference sequence). V was pared by 4 bases and J by 5 bases, with 11 bases between. CDR3 length: 13 residues. The CDR3 reads CASSKEFWYGYTF. The CDR3 DNA reads TGTGCCAGTAGTAAGGAGTTTTGGTATGGCTACACCTTC.

The chain recombines TRBV4-1 with TRBJ1-3; no clear D gene. This CDR3 comprises 15 residues. Trimming left V 4 bases short and J 0 bases short, with 10 bases between. The germline CDR1 and CDR2 sequences are MGHRA and YSYEKL. CDR3 protein: CASSPLEHSGNTIYF. As DNA, the CDR3 is TGCGCCAGCAGCCCCCTGGAGCACTCTGGAAACACCATATATTTT.

The J gene is TRBJ2-3, the V gene TRBV30, with D possibly being TRBD1 (6 bases). Trimming removed 3 bases at V and 3 bases at J, with 16 bases between. CDR1 and CDR2 from the germline V gene are GTSNPN and SVGIG (reference sequence). The CDR3 is 15 amino acids. CDR3 nucleotides: TGTGCCTGGAGGAGTCAGGGGAGAGGGACAGATACGCAGTATTTT. Its protein product is CAWRSQGRGTDTQYF.

This chain connects TRBV5-1 to TRBJ2-1; D unresolved. Trimming stripped 3 bases from V and 0 bases from J, with 4 bases between. The CDR3 covers 13 residues. Germline CDR1 and CDR2: SGHRS and YFSETQ. CDR3 in amino acids: CASSWSSYNEQFF. Here the CDR3 DNA reads TGCGCCAGCAGCTGGAGCTCCTACAATGAGCAGTTCTTC.

In this sample, this clone turned up once. The chain carries TRBV7-8 and TRBJ2-5; TRBD2 aligns across 10 bases. The trim removed 7 bases at V and 11 bases at J, leaving 13 bases unmatched. Germline V gene sequence: CDR1 SGHVS, CDR2 FQNEAQ. The CDR3 is made up of 14 amino acids. The CDR3 bases are TGTGCCAGCAACGAGCGGGAGGGGTTGGGGGAGCAGTACTTC. Its protein is CASNEREGLGEQYF.

The chain has TRBV15 and TRBJ2-5, with 7 bases that match TRBD1. Germline V lookup: CDR1 LNHNV, CDR2 YYDKDF (reference sequence). The ends lost 0 bases at V and 2 bases at J; junction bases unmatched: 6. The CDR3 runs to 16 residues. The CDR3: CATSRDWGTAQETQYF. The CDR3 coding sequence is TGTGCCACCAGCAGAGATTGGGGGACAGCTCAAGAGACCCAGTACTTC.

J is TRBJ1-1 and V is TRBV7-9; tentative D call: TRBD1 (6 bases). CDR1 is SEHNR, CDR2 FQNEAQ, per germline (reference sequence). The ends were cut back, 7 bases at V and 1 base at J, with 10 bases in the middle. The CDR3 has 13 amino acids. CDR3 residues: CASKGGANTEAFF. In nucleotides, the CDR3 is TGTGCCAGCAAAGGGGGGGCGAACACTGAAGCTTTCTTT.

As to this clone: A read error may account for a junction end that differs from germline. The rearrangement links TRBV7-9 to TRBJ2-7, with D maybe TRBD2 (6 bases). This CDR3 region has 15 residues. Germline CDR1 reads SEHNR; CDR2 reads FQNEAQ (reference sequence). The CDR3 loop reads CSSSLGGRQSPEQYF. DNA of the CDR3: TGTTCCAGCAGCTTAGGAGGGAGGCAGTCACCAGAGCAGTACTTC.